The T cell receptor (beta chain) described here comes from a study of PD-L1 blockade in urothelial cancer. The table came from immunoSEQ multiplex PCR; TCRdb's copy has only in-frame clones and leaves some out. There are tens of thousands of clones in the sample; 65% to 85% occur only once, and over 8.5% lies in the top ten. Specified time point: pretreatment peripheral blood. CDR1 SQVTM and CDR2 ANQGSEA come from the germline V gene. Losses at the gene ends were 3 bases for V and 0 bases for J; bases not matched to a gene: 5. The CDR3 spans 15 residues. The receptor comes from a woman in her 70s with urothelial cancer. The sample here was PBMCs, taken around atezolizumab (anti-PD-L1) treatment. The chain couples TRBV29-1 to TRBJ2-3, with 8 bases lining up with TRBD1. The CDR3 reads CSVEGDRTSTDTQYF. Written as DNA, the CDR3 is TGCAGCGTTGAGGGGGACAGGACTAGCACAGATACGCAGTATTTT.